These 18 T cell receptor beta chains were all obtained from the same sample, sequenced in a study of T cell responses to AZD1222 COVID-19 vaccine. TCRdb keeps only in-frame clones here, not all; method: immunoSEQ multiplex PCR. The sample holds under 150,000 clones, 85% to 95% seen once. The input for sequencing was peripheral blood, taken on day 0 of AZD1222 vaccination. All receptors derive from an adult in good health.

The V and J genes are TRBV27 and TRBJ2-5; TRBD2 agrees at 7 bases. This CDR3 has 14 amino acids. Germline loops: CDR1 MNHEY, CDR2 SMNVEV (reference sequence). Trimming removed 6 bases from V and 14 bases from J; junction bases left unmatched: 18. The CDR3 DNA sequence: TGTGCCAGCAGCTTAGGGCCCACTAGCGCCCCAGCCTACTTC. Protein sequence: CASSLGPTSAPAYF.

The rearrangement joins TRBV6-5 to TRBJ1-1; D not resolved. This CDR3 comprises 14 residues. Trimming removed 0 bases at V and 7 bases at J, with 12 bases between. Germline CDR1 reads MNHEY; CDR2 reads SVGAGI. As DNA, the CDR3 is TGTGCCAGCAGTTACTCCGACGACGGCCTTGAAGCTTTCTTT. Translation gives CASSYSDDGLEAFF.

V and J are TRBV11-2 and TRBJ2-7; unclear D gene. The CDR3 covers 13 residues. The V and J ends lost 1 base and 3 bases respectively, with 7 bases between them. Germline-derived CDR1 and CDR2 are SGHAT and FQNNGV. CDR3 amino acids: CASSLGIGYEQYF. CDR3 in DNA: TGTGCCAGCAGCTTAGGAATCGGCTACGAGCAGTACTTC.

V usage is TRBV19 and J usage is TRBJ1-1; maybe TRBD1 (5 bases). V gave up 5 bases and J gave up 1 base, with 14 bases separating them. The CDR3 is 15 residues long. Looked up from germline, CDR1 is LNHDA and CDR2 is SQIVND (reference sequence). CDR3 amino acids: CASSAFGTGNTEAFF. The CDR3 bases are TGTGCCAGTAGTGCTTTCGGGACGGGGAACACTGAAGCTTTCTTT.

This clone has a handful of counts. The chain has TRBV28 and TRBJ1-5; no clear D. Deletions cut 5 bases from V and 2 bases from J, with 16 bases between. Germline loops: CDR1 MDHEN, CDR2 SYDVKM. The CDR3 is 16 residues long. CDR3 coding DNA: TGTGCCAGCAGTGTAGAGATTTTGAGCGGCAATCAGCCCCAGCATTTT. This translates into CASSVEILSGNQPQHF.

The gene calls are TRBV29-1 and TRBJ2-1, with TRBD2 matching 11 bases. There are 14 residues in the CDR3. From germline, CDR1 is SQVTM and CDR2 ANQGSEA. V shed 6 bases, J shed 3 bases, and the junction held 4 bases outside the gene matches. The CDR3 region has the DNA TGCAGCGTGGCGGGACTAGCGGACTACAATGAGCAGTTCTTC. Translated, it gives CSVAGLADYNEQFF.

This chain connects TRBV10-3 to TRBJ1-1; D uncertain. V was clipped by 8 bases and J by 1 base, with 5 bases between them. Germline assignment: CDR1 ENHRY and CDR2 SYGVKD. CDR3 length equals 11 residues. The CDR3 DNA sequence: TGTGCCATCCGACAGAACACTGAAGCTTTCTTT. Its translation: CAIRQNTEAFF.

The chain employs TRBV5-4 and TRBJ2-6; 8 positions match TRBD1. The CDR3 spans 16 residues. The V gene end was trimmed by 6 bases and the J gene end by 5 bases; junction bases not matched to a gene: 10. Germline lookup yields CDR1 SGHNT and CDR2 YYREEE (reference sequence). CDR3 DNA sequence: TGTGCCAGCATCCGAGGTGGACAGGGCAGGGCCAACGTCCTGACTTTC. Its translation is CASIRGGQGRANVLTF.

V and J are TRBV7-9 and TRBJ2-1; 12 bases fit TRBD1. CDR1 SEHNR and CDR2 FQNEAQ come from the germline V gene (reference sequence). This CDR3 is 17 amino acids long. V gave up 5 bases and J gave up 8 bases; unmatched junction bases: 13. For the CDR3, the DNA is TGTGCCAGCAGCAAACGGTTGGGACAGGGGGCTCTCGATGAGCAGTTCTTC. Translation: CASSKRLGQGALDEQFF.

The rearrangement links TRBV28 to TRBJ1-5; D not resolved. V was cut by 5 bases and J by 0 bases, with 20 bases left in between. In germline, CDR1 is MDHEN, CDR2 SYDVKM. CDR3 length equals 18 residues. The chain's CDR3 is CASSVGVHLRYSNQPQHF. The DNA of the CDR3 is TGTGCCAGCAGTGTCGGGGTCCACCTAAGATATAGCAATCAGCCCCAGCATTTT.

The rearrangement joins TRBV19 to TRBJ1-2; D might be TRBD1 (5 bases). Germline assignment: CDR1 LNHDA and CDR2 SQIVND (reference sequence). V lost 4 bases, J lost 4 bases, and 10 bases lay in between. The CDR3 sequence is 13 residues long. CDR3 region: CASSTPGIYGYTF. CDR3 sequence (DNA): TGTGCCAGTAGTACCCCAGGGATCTATGGCTACACCTTC.

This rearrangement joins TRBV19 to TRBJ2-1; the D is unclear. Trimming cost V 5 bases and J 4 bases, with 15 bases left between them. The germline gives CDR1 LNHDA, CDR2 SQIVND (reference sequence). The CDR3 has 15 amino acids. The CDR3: CASSRLVGQYNEQFF. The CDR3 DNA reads TGTGCCAGTAGTCGTCTTGTCGGGCAGTACAATGAGCAGTTCTTC.

The CDR3 DNA sequence: TGTGCCAGCAGGGATACAGGGGTGGCTTCACCCCTCCACTTT. Translation: CASRDTGVASPLHF. The chain links TRBV11-1 to TRBJ1-6, with 7 bases identical to TRBD1. The CDR3 sequence is 14 residues long. V shed 6 bases, J shed 9 bases, and the junction held 8 bases outside the gene matches. CDR1 SGHAT and CDR2 FQDESV come from the germline V gene (reference sequence). Combining the CDR3 with reference TRBV11-1 and TRBJ1-6 gives the whole variable domain EAEVAQSPRYKITEKSQAVAFWCDPISGHATLYWYRQILGQGPELLVQFQDESVVDDSQLPKDRFSAERLKGVDSTLKIQPAELGDSAMYLCASRDTGVASPLHFGNGTRLTVT.

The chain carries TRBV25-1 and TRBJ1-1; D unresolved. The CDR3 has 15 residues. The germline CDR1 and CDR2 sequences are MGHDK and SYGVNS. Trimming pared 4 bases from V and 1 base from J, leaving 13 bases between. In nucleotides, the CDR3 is TGTGCCAGCAGTGCCCTATTGGGATCGAACACTGAAGCTTTCTTT. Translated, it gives CASSALLGSNTEAFF.

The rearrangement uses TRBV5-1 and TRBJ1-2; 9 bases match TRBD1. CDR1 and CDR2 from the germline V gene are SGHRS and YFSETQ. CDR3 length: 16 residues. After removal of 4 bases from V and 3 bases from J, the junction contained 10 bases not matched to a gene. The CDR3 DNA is TGCGCCAGCAGCCCGGAAGCGGACAGGGGCTACTATGGCTACACCTTC. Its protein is CASSPEADRGYYGYTF.

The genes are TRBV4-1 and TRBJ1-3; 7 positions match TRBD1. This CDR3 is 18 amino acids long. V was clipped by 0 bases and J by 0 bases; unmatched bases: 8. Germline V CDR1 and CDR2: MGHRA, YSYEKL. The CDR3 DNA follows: TGCGCCAGCAGCCAAGATCGGGGACAGAAAGCCTCTGGAAACACCATATATTTT. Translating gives CASSQDRGQKASGNTIYF.

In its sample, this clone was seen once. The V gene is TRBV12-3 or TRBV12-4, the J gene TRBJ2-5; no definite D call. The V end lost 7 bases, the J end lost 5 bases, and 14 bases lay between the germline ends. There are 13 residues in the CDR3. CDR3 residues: CASTSSGEETQYF. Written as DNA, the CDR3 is TGTGCCAGCACCTCTTCAGGAGAGGAGACCCAGTACTTC.

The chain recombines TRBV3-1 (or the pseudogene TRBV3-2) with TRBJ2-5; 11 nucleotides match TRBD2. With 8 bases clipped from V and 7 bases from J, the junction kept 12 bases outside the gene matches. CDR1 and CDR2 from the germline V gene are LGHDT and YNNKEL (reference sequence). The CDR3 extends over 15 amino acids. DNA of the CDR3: TGTGCCAGCGCAGGGACTAGCGGCCCGGGCGGGACCCAGTACTTC. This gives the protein CASAGTSGPGGTQYF.